These T cell receptor beta chains were read from a single sample in a study of blood T cell repertoires in COVID-19. The method was immunoSEQ multiplex PCR; TCRdb's version includes in-frame clones alone and lacks a portion of them. The table records 250,000 or so clones, 80% to 90% of them present only once. The specimen sequenced was PBMCs or T cells enriched from blood (not recorded which). All receptors derive from a woman aged 40 to 50 who had been exposed to COVID-19. The CDR3 runs from the conserved cysteine through the conserved F or W. The order of the fields is V gene, CDR3 protein.

TRBV29-1,CSAGGGGRLAEAFF
TRBV7-2,CASSLAAGGNNSPLHF
TRBV13,CASSLGQGSSPQHF
TRBV28,CASSLPVGGRETQYF
TRBV7-9,CASSLGGQDLGYGYTF
TRBV5-8,CASSLPGTSGGIQETQYF
TRBV2,CASREQRYGYTF
TRBV6-1,CASSEFDRSTDTQYF
TRBV5-4,CASSYRAPQGDTQYF
TRBV27,CASSFGGGSQPQHF
TRBV28,CASTRQLDTYEQYF
TRBV13,CASFYRAAGGTSFF
TRBV6-1,CASSEGGHNNQPQHF
TRBV27,CASSLSGFGREGSYEQYF
TRBV3-1/TRBV3-2,CASSQDGGSPLHF
TRBV3-1/TRBV3-2,CASSTHRGPVVELFF
TRBV2,CASIQGSSYNEQFF
TRBV6-2/TRBV6-3,CASSYSLRRGNEQFF
TRBV11-3,CASSPGTGLSTEAFF
TRBV28,CASTPRGPTWGYGYTF
TRBV5-5,CASSLVTGRNTEAFF
TRBV7-3,CASSPTVAPDTQYF
TRBV7-8,CASSTRSLNEQFF
TRBV7-3,CASSLGQGYGYTF
TRBV4-1,CASSQGRDRYYGYTF
TRBV5-5,CASSLPGIRGYEQYF
TRBV7-9,CASSRTVSRSPLHF
TRBV19,CASSNQGTGQPQHF
TRBV27,CASSYRGSYEQYF
TRBV4-2,CASSQDFSGFSYGYTF
TRBV9,CASSASTGYNEKLFF
TRBV5-1,CASSFRTGNYEQYF
TRBV6-1,CASSEGTRGRGEQYF
TRBV19,CASSIKPGQGYEQYF
TRBV7-9,CASSPSTVPNYGYTF
TRBV5-8,CASSFRAEQYF
TRBV13,CASSRWDYNYEQYF
TRBV28,CASSLAVIGSGANVLTF
TRBV25-1,CASSEPTENYGYTF